Shown below are 8 T cell receptor beta chains from a single sample sequenced in a study of cytomegalovirus exposure and HLA in healthy donors. The PCR contained 60 Vbeta and 13 Jbeta primers. The table came from immunoSEQ multiplex PCR; TCRdb's copy has only in-frame clones and leaves some out. This sample carries about 70,000 clones, just over 65% of them seen once, and the ten largest clones take roughly 9.8%. The sequenced sample consisted of PBMCs. Receptors originate from a woman aged 30 to 39 in good health and CMV-seronegative.

The V and J genes are TRBV6-5 and TRBJ2-5, with D possibly being TRBD1 (7 bases). V was cut by 4 bases and J by 1 base, with 13 bases left in between. The CDR3 totals 15 residues. Looked up from germline, CDR1 is MNHEY and CDR2 is SVGAGI. This chain's CDR3 is CASSSPGGTQETQYF. Written as DNA, the CDR3 is TGTGCCAGCAGTTCGCCAGGGGGGACCCAAGAGACCCAGTACTTC.

This chain joins TRBV19 and TRBJ2-5, with D perhaps matching TRBD1 (5 bases). Germline-derived CDR1 and CDR2 are LNHDA and SQIVND (reference sequence). The ends were cut back, 4 bases at V and 6 bases at J, with 18 bases in the middle. The CDR3 length is 15 residues. The CDR3 protein is CASSTTVTNTQTQYF. Written as DNA, the CDR3 is TGTGCCAGTAGTACGACAGTGACGAACACGCAGACCCAGTACTTC.

This chain connects TRBV2 to TRBJ1-2; tentatively, D is TRBD1 (6 bases). The CDR3 is 14 residues long. V was trimmed by 7 bases and J by 6 bases, leaving 18 bases between them. CDR1 is SNHLY and CDR2 is FYNNEI in the germline V gene. The CDR3 loop reads CASTWGGAPDGYTF. Here the CDR3 DNA reads TGTGCCAGCACCTGGGGGGGCGCCCCGGATGGCTACACCTTC. Filled out from reference TRBV2 and TRBJ1-2, the complete variable domain reads EPEVTQTPSHQVTQMGQEVILRCVPISNHLYFYWYRQILGQKVEFLVSFYNNEISEKSEIFDDQFSVERPDGSNFTLKIRSTKLEDSAMYFCASTWGGAPDGYTFGSGTRLTVV.

There are many counts of this clone. Other nucleotide sequences in the sample specify the same CDR3. The CDR3 nucleotides are TGTGCCAGCAGCTTGAACAGGGACACTGAAGCTTTCTTT. Encoded protein: CASSLNRDTEAFF. The chain joins TRBV5-8 to TRBJ1-1; D is possibly TRBD1 (6 bases). There are 13 residues in the CDR3. Trimming removed 1 base from V and 3 bases from J, with 7 bases in between. CDR1 is SGHTS and CDR2 is YDEGEE in the germline V gene.

There are a few counts of this clone. The chain recombines TRBV7-2 with TRBJ1-1, with D tentatively TRBD1 (6 bases). Trimming took off 4 bases at V and 4 bases at J, with 16 bases between the two ends. This CDR3 has 15 amino acids. Germline lookup yields CDR1 SGHTA and CDR2 FQGNSA. The CDR3 nucleotides read TGTGCCAGCAGCTCGCAGGGGCCCAGGGGCACTGAAGCTTTCTTT. It specifies CASSSQGPRGTEAFF.

The chain links TRBV19 to TRBJ2-1; TRBD2 agrees at 7 bases. The CDR3 sequence is 15 residues long. Germline trimming cut 6 bases from V and 6 bases from J; bases unmatched to any gene: 11. Germline CDR1 LNHDA, CDR2 SQIVND (reference sequence). The CDR3 DNA reads TGTGCCAGTAGCCTTATAGCGGGTTCCCCCAATGAGCAGTTCTTC. It translates to CASSLIAGSPNEQFF.

The chain joins TRBV6-1 to TRBJ2-3; the match to TRBD2 covers 10 bases. J lost 3 bases, V lost 10 bases, and 7 bases had no gene match. The CDR3 spans 14 residues. CDR1 is MNHNS and CDR2 is SASEGT in the germline V gene. The chain's CDR3 is CATQKGLATDTQYF. In DNA form, the CDR3 reads TGTGCCACTCAGAAGGGACTAGCGACAGATACGCAGTATTTT.

The rearrangement joins TRBV7-6 to TRBJ2-5, with D maybe TRBD2 (5 bases). Germline V CDR1 and CDR2: SGHVS, FNYEAQ. This CDR3 contains 13 residues. V shed 5 bases and J shed 5 bases, with 12 bases lying between them. The CDR3: CASSLTGLETQYF. As DNA, the CDR3 is TGTGCCAGCAGCCTTACGGGGTTGGAGACCCAGTACTTC.